These T cell receptor beta chains were read from a single sample in a study of radiotherapy plus CTLA-4 blockade in lung cancer. Some clones are missing from TCRdb's copy, which holds only in-frame ones; the method was immunoSEQ multiplex PCR. The table shows about 60,000 clones, with about 80% occurring only once. The sequencing here drew on peripheral blood, taken from a patient treated with radiotherapy plus ipilimumab. These receptors all stem from a human donor with non-small cell lung cancer who had a partial response to radiotherapy plus ipilimumab. Each CDR3 is given with its conserved first and last residue. A D gene is named only where the DNA matches it firmly. Size tells how often a clone was seen (once, few, many) or the class of an expanded clone, and some rows leave it out.

TRBJ2-7 TRBV10-1 - TRBD1 CASSEYRGQDEQYF TGCGCCAGCAGTGAGTATAGGGGGCAGGACGAGCAGTACTTC
TRBJ2-7 TRBV19 - - CASTSHGVYEQYF TGTGCCAGTACATCCCACGGAGTCTACGAGCAGTACTTC
TRBJ2-1 TRBV2 - TRBD1 CASIIDGTGGEQFF TGTGCCAGCATCATAGACGGGACAGGGGGTGAGCAGTTCTTC
TRBJ2-1 TRBV15 - - CATSRDRSASSYNEQFF TGTGCCACCAGCAGAGATCGTAGTGCTTCCTCCTACAATGAGCAGTTCTTC
TRBJ1-5 TRBV2 - TRBD1 CASSEGTRQGGSQPQHF TGTGCCAGCAGTGAAGGAACGCGGCAGGGGGGCTCTCAGCCCCAGCATTTT
TRBJ2-5 TRBV9 - TRBD2 CASSGGVGSGGTQYF TGTGCCAGCAGCGGGGGGGTTGGGAGCGGGGGGACCCAGTACTTC
TRBJ2-1 TRBV6-4 once TRBD2 CASSGETSGRGNEQFF TGTGCCAGCAGTGGGGAGACTAGCGGGAGAGGGAATGAGCAGTTCTTC
TRBJ2-7 TRBV15 - TRBD1 CATSRGDREIYEQYF TGTGCCACCAGCAGAGGGGACAGGGAAATCTACGAGCAGTACTTC
TRBJ2-7 TRBV28 - TRBD1 CASSIPGTGKSEQYF TGTGCCAGCAGCATCCCGGGGACAGGGAAGAGCGAGCAGTACTTC
TRBJ2-7 TRBV11-2 - - CASSLGQIYEQYF TGTGCCAGCAGCTTAGGGCAGATCTACGAGCAGTACTTC
TRBJ2-1 TRBV29-1 once TRBD1 CSVEGQGAHEQFF TGCAGCGTTGAAGGGCAGGGGGCCCATGAGCAGTTCTTC
TRBJ2-1 TRBV29-1 - TRBD2 CSVEFGGRTNEQFF TGCAGCGTTGAATTTGGCGGGAGGACGAATGAGCAGTTCTTC
TRBJ2-6 TRBV4-1 - - CASSRPEANVLTF TGCGCCAGCAGCCGGCCAGAGGCCAACGTCCTGACTTTC
TRBJ2-1 TRBV5-1 - TRBD2 CASSTGGSYNEQFF TGCGCCAGCAGCACGGGGGGCTCCTACAATGAGCAGTTCTTC
TRBJ2-7 TRBV29-1 - - CSVVQSSYEQYF TGCAGCGTTGTACAGAGCTCCTACGAGCAGTACTTC
TRBJ1-1 TRBV6-6 - - CASSYEGNTEAFF TGTGCCAGCAGTTACGAGGGGAACACTGAAGCTTTCTTT
TRBJ1-1 TRBV6-5 - TRBD1 CASSRQGPKNTEAFF TGTGCCAGCAGTCGACAGGGGCCAAAGAACACTGAAGCTTTCTTT
TRBJ2-1 TRBV19 - TRBD1 CASSRGGMLASQFF TGTGCCAGTAGTCGAGGGGGCATGCTAGCTTCGCAGTTCTTC
TRBJ2-7 TRBV2 - - CASSPLREQYF TGTGCCAGCAGTCCTCTGCGCGAGCAGTACTTC
TRBJ2-1 TRBV28 - TRBD2 CASSLRTSGRIYNEQFF TGTGCCAGCAGTTTGCGGACTAGCGGGAGGATCTACAATGAGCAGTTCTTC
TRBJ1-1 TRBV6-6 - TRBD1 CASSNPGQGWDTEAFF TGTGCCAGCAGTAACCCGGGACAGGGGTGGGACACTGAAGCTTTCTTT
TRBJ1-2 TRBV7-2 - TRBD1 CASSLDRGGGYTF TGTGCCAGCAGCTTGGACAGGGGAGGGGGCTACACCTTC
TRBJ2-1 TRBV15 - - CATSSSDSSYNEQFF TGTGCCACCAGCAGTTCGGACAGCTCCTACAATGAGCAGTTCTTC
TRBJ1-3 TRBV18 - - CASSREALSGNTIYF TGTGCCAGCTCACGAGAGGCCCTCTCTGGAAACACCATATATTTT
TRBJ2-3 TRBV5-1 - TRBD2 CASSFITSGADTQYF TGCGCCAGCAGCTTCATTACTAGCGGGGCGGATACGCAGTATTTT
TRBJ2-6 TRBV27 - - CASSFSRGRGANVLTF TGTGCCAGCAGTTTCTCTCGGGGGAGAGGGGCCAACGTCCTGACTTTC
TRBJ1-5 TRBV2 - - CASSAQGGRANQPQHF TGTGCCAGCAGTGCCCAAGGGGGACGGGCAAATCAGCCCCAGCATTTT
TRBJ2-5 TRBV2 - - CASSEAEEGGEETQYF TGTGCCAGCAGTGAAGCGGAGGAGGGGGGGGAAGAGACCCAGTACTTC
TRBJ2-1 TRBV4-2 - TRBD2 CASSRPGLGGNEQFF TGTGCCAGCAGCCGGCCGGGACTAGGTGGCAATGAGCAGTTCTTC
TRBJ1-1 TRBV6-5 - - CASSYESVPEAFF TGTGCCAGCAGTTACGAGTCGGTCCCTGAAGCTTTCTTT
TRBJ1-5 TRBV5-1 once - CASSLESGDQPQHF TGCGCCAGCAGCTTGGAGTCGGGTGACCAGCCCCAGCATTTT
TRBJ1-4 TRBV25-1 - TRBD1 CASSDLRGSNEKLFF TGTGCCAGCAGTGACCTCAGGGGGTCTAATGAAAAACTGTTTTTT
TRBJ2-7 TRBV7-9 once - CASSLGGREQYF TGTGCCAGCAGCCTGGGCGGGCGCGAGCAGTACTTC
TRBJ2-7 TRBV2 once TRBD2 CASRSAGLGEYEQYF TGTGCCAGCAGGTCCGCGGGACTAGGGGAGTACGAGCAGTACTTC
TRBJ2-1 TRBV28 - - CASHPPGGGRYEQFF TGTGCCAGCCACCCTCCCGGAGGGGGCAGGTATGAGCAGTTCTTC
TRBJ2-7 TRBV5-4 - TRBD1 CASSLAGGRSYEQYF TGTGCCAGCAGCTTGGCAGGGGGCCGCTCCTACGAGCAGTACTTC
TRBJ1-5 TRBV28 - - CASSFRGNPQHF TGTGCCAGCAGTTTTCGAGGGAACCCCCAGCATTTT
TRBJ2-2 TRBV27 - - CASSFAGPTGELFF TGTGCCAGCAGTTTCGCGGGTCCCACCGGGGAGCTGTTTTTT
TRBJ1-2 TRBV27 - - CASSFGPKNGYTF TGTGCCAGCAGTTTTGGGCCGAAAAATGGCTACACCTTC
TRBJ2-1 TRBV7-2 - TRBD1 CASSDRDRAVGEQFF TGTGCCAGCAGCGACCGGGACAGGGCGGTAGGTGAGCAGTTCTTC
TRBJ2-5 TRBV2 - TRBD2 CASRRGLAGPAETQYF TGTGCCAGCAGAAGAGGACTAGCGGGGCCAGCAGAGACCCAGTACTTC
TRBJ1-1 TRBV27 - - CASSGQPGNTEAFF TGTGCCAGCAGTGGTCAACCAGGGAACACTGAAGCTTTCTTT
TRBJ2-1 TRBV27 - TRBD1 CASSPYSRGRDEQFF TGTGCCAGCAGTCCTTATAGCAGGGGGCGAGATGAGCAGTTCTTC